This T cell receptor (beta chain) stems from a study of CXCR3-negative and CXCR3-positive naive CD8 T cells. General study findings and limits: Diversity was high in both naive subsets and much lower in memory cells. Compared with CXCR3-negative naive cells, CXCR3-positive naive cells showed more hydrophobic TRB CDR3s.

In regard to this clonotype: No antigen is known for it.

Through 5' RACE with UMI labels, the TRB cDNA libraries were prepared. TCRdb reprocessed the 5' RACE reads, keeping one entry per CDR3 protein, no DNA. The sample has about 150,000 distinct CDR3 sequences; the top ten hold around 0.41%. The sequence was collected from a human donor in good health. Some clones in this sample may be carry-over from other donors' samples. The specimen was naive CXCR3+ CD8+ T cells from blood. Subset denoted: CD45RO-CCR7+CD27+CD95- naive CD8+ T cells expressing CXCR3 (TNR3+).

The CDR3 sequence is CASSKVARGASPLHF. The chain joins TRBV21-1 to TRBJ1-6; with no DNA, the TCRdb D assignment of TRBD1 cannot be verified. TRBV21-1 is a documented pseudogene. This CDR3 has 15 residues.